This T cell receptor (beta chain) was documented in a study of blood T cells in healthy people across ages. By share, this clonotype counts as medium-sized. Combining a sample-barcoded 5' primer with a J-beta primer mix, a second PCR ran for roughly 7 to 12 cycles. A template-switch adaptor with 12 random nucleotides tagged each cDNA molecule. Each sample provided no less than 2.5 million CDR3-containing paired-end reads. TCRdb reprocessed the 5' RACE reads via MiXCR and lists one record per CDR3 protein. The sample has 630,000 or so distinct CDR3 sequences, about 30% seen once. Unmatched junction bases numbered 7, after V lost 1 base and J lost 6 bases. Germline CDR1 reads SQVTM; CDR2 reads ANQGSEA. CDR3 length: 15 amino acids.

The sequenced sample consisted of blood. This TCR was recovered from a woman older than 75 in good health. The chain employs TRBV29-1 and TRBJ2-1, with TRBD1 matching over 9 bases. The DNA for the CDR3 is TGCAGCGTTGAAGCGGGGGACAGGGATCGCAATGAGCAGTTCTTC. Translation gives CSVEAGDRDRNEQFF.